Listed below are T cell receptor beta chains from one sample, sequenced in a study of blood T cell repertoires in COVID-19. Profiling relied on immunoSEQ multiplex PCR, and the TCRdb table lists in-frame clones only, not all of them. The sample lists about 400,000 clones; roughly 90% were seen once. Sequencing input: peripheral blood. The receptors derive from a man aged 35-49 years with acute or convalescent COVID-19. Both conserved end residues are part of each CDR3. The order of the fields is clone size, CDR3 length, D gene, J gene, V gene, CDR3 protein, CDR3 DNA. D genes are given only for firm matches. The listing skips clone size in some rows; elsewhere it reads once, few, many or a size class.

>NA|16|NA|TRBJ2-3|TRBV12-2
CASRLESRASTDTQYF
TGTGCAAGTCGCTTAGAATCCAGGGCTAGCACAGATACGCAGTATTTT
>NA|14|NA|TRBJ1-1|TRBV6-6
CASRDQGGNTEAFF
TGTGCCAGCAGGGATCAGGGAGGGAACACTGAAGCTTTCTTT
>NA|11|NA|TRBJ2-3|TRBV28
CASSGQSTQYF
TGTGCCAGCAGTGGACAGTCTACGCAGTATTTT
>NA|13|NA|TRBJ1-4|TRBV25-1
CASSQGRSEKLFF
TGTGCCAGCAGTCAGGGTAGAAGTGAAAAACTGTTTTTT
>NA|14|NA|TRBJ2-3|TRBV6-5
CASTRAGFTDTQYF
TGTGCCAGCACCCGGGCGGGATTTACAGATACGCAGTATTTT
>NA|11|NA|TRBJ1-2|TRBV28
CATERIDGYTF
TGTGCCACCGAGCGGATAGATGGCTACACCTTC
>NA|19|TRBD2|TRBJ2-3|TRBV3-1/TRBV3-2
CASSPRLAGGHKHTDTQYF
TGTGCCAGCAGCCCGAGACTAGCGGGGGGCCACAAACACACAGATACGCAGTATTTT
>NA|15|NA|TRBJ2-5|TRBV29-1
CSVDSPFPQLQTQYF
TGCAGCGTTGATTCCCCATTTCCCCAACTGCAGACCCAGTACTTC
>NA|15|NA|TRBJ1-1|TRBV19
CASSTSARMNTEAFF
TGTGCCAGTAGTACCTCGGCCAGGATGAACACTGAAGCTTTCTTT
>NA|19|TRBD1|TRBJ1-5|TRBV7-7
CASSLAVSNEGQSNQPQHF
TGTGCTAGCAGCTTAGCTGTCTCGAATGAGGGACAGAGCAATCAGCCCCAGCATTTT
>NA|16|TRBD2|TRBJ2-2|TRBV7-7
CASSLSSGSLGGELFF
TGTGCTAGCAGCCTTTCTAGCGGGAGTTTGGGCGGGGAGCTGTTTTTT
>NA|13|NA|TRBJ2-3|TRBV2
CASSEEYYDTQYF
TGTGCCAGCAGTGAAGAATACTACGATACGCAGTATTTT
>NA|14|TRBD2|TRBJ2-3|TRBV7-2
CASSPGTSLTGQYF
TGTGCCAGCAGCCCTGGGACTAGCCTGACGGGGCAGTATTTT
>NA|17|NA|TRBJ2-1|TRBV27
CASSLIQGSFLYNEQFF
TGTGCCAGCAGTTTGATCCAGGGATCTTTCCTTTACAATGAGCAGTTCTTC
>NA|16|NA|TRBJ2-2|TRBV7-9
CASSSRDGGWTGELFF
TGTGCCAGCAGCTCGCGGGACGGTGGCTGGACCGGGGAGCTGTTTTTT
>NA|14|TRBD1|TRBJ1-1|TRBV2
CASSRDRGGTEAFF
TGTGCCAGCAGTCGGGACAGGGGTGGAACTGAAGCTTTCTTT
>few|15|TRBD1|TRBJ1-1|TRBV6-5
CASSHQSTGGTEAFF
TGTGCCAGCAGTCATCAATCGACAGGGGGTACTGAAGCTTTCTTT
>NA|15|TRBD1|TRBJ2-7|TRBV2
CASRPRVTGIYEQYF
TGTGCCAGCAGACCTCGCGTGACAGGGATCTACGAGCAGTACTTC
>NA|13|NA|TRBJ2-1|TRBV19
CASRVQGKNEQFF
TGTGCCAGTAGGGTTCAGGGTAAGAATGAGCAGTTCTTC
>NA|11|NA|TRBJ2-5|TRBV11-2
CASSPPGTQYF
TGTGCCAGCAGCCCCCCCGGGACCCAGTACTTC
>once|12|NA|TRBJ1-5|TRBV30
CAWSVRGAPQHF
TGTGCCTGGAGTGTACGAGGCGCGCCCCAGCATTTT
>NA|13|NA|TRBJ2-5|TRBV28
CASSSVDKETQYF
TGTGCCAGCAGTTCGGTAGATAAAGAGACCCAGTACTTC
>NA|18|TRBD1|TRBJ1-2|TRBV3-1/TRBV3-2
CASSLLSRDSFFNYGYTF
TGTGCCAGCAGCCTCCTGTCCCGGGACAGCTTTTTCAACTATGGCTACACCTTC
>NA|13|NA|TRBJ2-7|TRBV7-9
CASSLRAAYEQYF
TGTGCCAGCAGCTTGAGGGCAGCCTACGAGCAGTACTTC
>NA|15|NA|TRBJ1-1|TRBV21-1
CASSKGGRVTSEAFF
TGTGCCAGCAGCAAGGGGGGAAGGGTTACTTCTGAAGCTTTCTTT
>NA|15|TRBD1|TRBJ2-1|TRBV28
CASSPFRPPTGGEFF
TGTGCCAGCAGCCCTTTTCGACCCCCTACAGGGGGAGAGTTCTTC
>NA|13|TRBD1|TRBJ1-5|TRBV24-1
CATGQDLNQPQHF
TGTGCCACCGGACAGGACCTCAATCAGCCCCAGCATTTT
>NA|14|NA|TRBJ1-3|TRBV13
CASSIRSPGNTIYF
TGTGCCAGCAGCATCAGGTCGCCTGGAAACACCATATATTTT
>NA|13|NA|TRBJ1-1|TRBV10-2
CASRLPTGTEAFF
TGCGCCAGCAGGCTCCCAACGGGTACTGAAGCTTTCTTT
>NA|15|TRBD1|TRBJ1-4|TRBV19
CASSYQGGGFEKLFF
TGTGCCAGTAGTTACCAAGGAGGGGGCTTTGAAAAACTGTTTTTT
>NA|15|TRBD2|TRBJ2-3|TRBV7-2
CASSLSAGARDTQYF
TGTGCCAGCAGCTTATCGGCGGGAGCCCGAGATACGCAGTATTTT
>NA|15|NA|TRBJ2-2|TRBV27
CASTNLSGGPGELFF
TGTGCCAGCACCAATTTATCAGGAGGACCCGGGGAGCTGTTTTTT
>NA|14|TRBD1|TRBJ1-6|TRBV6-5
CASSTGTGVKPLHF
TGTGCCAGCAGCACCGGGACAGGGGTTAAACCCCTCCACTTT
>NA|15|NA|TRBJ2-7|TRBV6-1
CASSELGQGLGEQYF
TGTGCCAGCAGTGAATTAGGCCAGGGGTTGGGCGAGCAGTACTTC
>NA|15|TRBD1|TRBJ1-5|TRBV6-2/TRBV6-3
CASSYWGQGNQPQHF
TGTGCCAGCAGTTACTGGGGACAGGGGAATCAGCCCCAGCATTTT
>once|16|TRBD1|TRBJ1-1|TRBV30
CAWSVQGVVWGTEAFF
TGTGCCTGGAGTGTACAGGGGGTCGTTTGGGGCACTGAAGCTTTCTTT
>NA|13|NA|TRBJ2-4|TRBV19
CASSNSRENIQYF
TGTGCCAGTAGTAACTCTAGAGAAAACATTCAGTACTTC
>NA|12|NA|TRBJ2-7|TRBV6-6
CASRHTYYEQYF
TGTGCCAGCAGACACACGTACTACGAGCAGTACTTC
>NA|14|TRBD1|TRBJ1-2|TRBV5-1
CASSFTGDIYGYTF
TGCGCCAGCAGCTTCACAGGGGATATCTATGGCTACACCTTC
>NA|16|TRBD2|TRBJ2-3|TRBV7-3
CASSKTSGASTDTQYF
TGTGCCAGCAGCAAAACTAGCGGGGCAAGCACAGATACGCAGTATTTT
>NA|14|NA|TRBJ1-3|TRBV9
CATSSGGDGNTIYF
TGTGCCACCTCCAGTGGGGGCGACGGAAACACCATATATTTT
>NA|11|NA|TRBJ1-1|TRBV24-1
CATSEGTRAFF
TGTGCCACCAGTGAGGGGACTAGGGCTTTCTTT
>NA|20|TRBD2|TRBJ2-7|TRBV2
CASSSGTVETSGRALYEQYF
TGTGCCAGCAGCTCCGGGACAGTGGAGACTAGCGGGAGGGCCCTCTACGAGCAGTACTTC
>few|16|TRBD1|TRBJ1-6|TRBV18
CASSSRQGSRNSPLHF
TGTGCCAGCTCAAGCAGACAGGGTTCGAGGAATTCACCCCTCCACTTT
>NA|18|TRBD2|TRBJ2-6|TRBV7-9
CASTALAGIFGGANVLTF
TGTGCCAGCACCGCCCTAGCGGGGATATTCGGGGGGGCCAACGTCCTGACTTTC
>NA|15|TRBD2|TRBJ2-7|TRBV2
CASSELAGAFNEQYF
TGTGCCAGCAGCGAACTAGCGGGAGCTTTCAACGAGCAGTACTTC
>NA|15|NA|TRBJ1-1|TRBV11-1
CASSLSGGRNTEAFF
TGTGCCAGCAGCTTATCCGGGGGGCGCAACACTGAAGCTTTCTTT
>NA|15|NA|TRBJ2-6|TRBV2
CASRLQSSGANVLTF
TGTGCCAGCAGGCTACAGAGCTCTGGGGCCAACGTCCTGACTTTC
>NA|16|TRBD2|TRBJ2-3|TRBV9
CASSVGVGGGTDTQYF
TGTGCCAGCAGCGTAGGGGTCGGGGGGGGCACAGATACGCAGTATTTT